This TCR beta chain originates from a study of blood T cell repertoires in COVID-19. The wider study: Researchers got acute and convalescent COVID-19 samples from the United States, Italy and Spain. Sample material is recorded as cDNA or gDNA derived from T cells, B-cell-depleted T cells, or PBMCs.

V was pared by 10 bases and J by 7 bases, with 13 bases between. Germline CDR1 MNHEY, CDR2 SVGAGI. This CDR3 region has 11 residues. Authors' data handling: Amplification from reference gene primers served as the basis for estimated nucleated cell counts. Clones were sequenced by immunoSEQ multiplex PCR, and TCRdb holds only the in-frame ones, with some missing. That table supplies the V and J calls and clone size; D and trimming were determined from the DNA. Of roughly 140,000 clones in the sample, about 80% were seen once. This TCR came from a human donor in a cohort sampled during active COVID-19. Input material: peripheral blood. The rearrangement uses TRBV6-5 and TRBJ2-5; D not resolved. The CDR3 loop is CATYAARTQYF. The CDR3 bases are TGTGCCACTTACGCTGCCAGGACCCAGTACTTC.